This T cell receptor (beta chain) was found in a study of response to subunit inactivated influenza vaccine. General observations from the study: Few new T cells, the authors suggested, are recruited by each seasonal influenza vaccination.

TCRdb re-derived calls from the RT-PCR reads in MiXCR, one entry per CDR3 protein. The table records roughly 710,000 distinct CDR3 sequences, approximately 14% of them present only once. The ends lost 6 bases at V and 4 bases at J; junction bases unmatched: 9. This CDR3 comprises 13 residues. Germline lookup yields CDR1 DFQATT and CDR2 SNEGSKA (reference sequence). In this sample, this clonotype turned up a few times. The antigen is unknown. The source of this sequence is a man aged 50 to 59 who received an inactivated influenza vaccine. The chain uses TRBV20-1 and TRBJ2-7, with 7 bases matching TRBD1. This specimen consisted of PBMCs from blood, obtained less than 15 days before vaccination. CDR3 DNA: TGCAGTGCCCCCCGGGACAGCTTGTACGAGCAGTACTTC. This translates into CSAPRDSLYEQYF.